This T cell receptor beta chain came from a study of CD8 T cells in Susac syndrome. Study as a whole: Of the sequenced Susac syndrome patients, five or six had active disease and under 10 were in remission. At the time their blood was drawn, patients with Susac syndrome were either therapy-naive, on corticosteroids (with some of them also receiving intravenous immunoglobulin), or on intravenous immunoglobulin alone.

When the RNA was reverse transcribed, random hexamers were used with an input of roughly 0.45 to 1 ug. TCRdb recomputed calls from the immunoSEQ multiplex PCR reads with MiXCR, one row per CDR3 protein. Of some 150,000 distinct CDR3 sequences listed, approximately 95% are singletons. V lost 3 bases and J 6 bases, leaving 15 bases between the germline ends. Per germline, CDR1 DFQATT and CDR2 SNEGSKA (reference sequence). This CDR3 spans 13 amino acids. Sequencing of TCR beta was performed on blood CD8+ T cells and on blood CD4+ T cells. This clonotype was sampled from a human donor with Susac syndrome. The V call is TRBV20-1, the J call TRBJ2-7, with D perhaps TRBD2 (6 bases). Specimen: CD4+ T cells from PBMCs. CDR3 nucleotides: TGCAGTGCTAGCGGCGGGGCTTGGGGCGAGCAGTACTTC. This translates into CSASGGAWGEQYF.